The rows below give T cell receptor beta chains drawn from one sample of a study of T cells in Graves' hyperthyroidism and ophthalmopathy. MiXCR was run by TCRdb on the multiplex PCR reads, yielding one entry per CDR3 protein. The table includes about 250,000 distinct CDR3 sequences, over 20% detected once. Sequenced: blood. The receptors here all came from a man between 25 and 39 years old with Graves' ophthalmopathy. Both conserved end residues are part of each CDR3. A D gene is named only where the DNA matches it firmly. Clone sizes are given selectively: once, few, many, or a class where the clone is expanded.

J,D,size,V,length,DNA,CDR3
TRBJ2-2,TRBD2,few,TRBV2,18,TGTGCCAGCTCCGGGACTAGCCCCTATACCCCGAACACCGGGGAGCTGTTTTTT,CASSGTSPYTPNTGELFF
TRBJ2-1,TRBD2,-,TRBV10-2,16,TGCGCCAGCAGTGGGACGAGGCGAGCGGGGTACAATGAGCAGCTCTTC,CASSGTRRAGYNEQLF
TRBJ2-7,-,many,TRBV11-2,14,TGTGCCATCCGGAGGGACGGTCCCTTTGGCGAGCAGTACTTC,CAIRRDGPFGEQYF
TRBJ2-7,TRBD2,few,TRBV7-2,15,TGTGCCAGCAGTCGAGGACTAGCGGGAGGGGATGAGCAGTACTTC,CASSRGLAGGDEQYF
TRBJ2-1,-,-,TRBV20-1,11,TGCAGTGCGGAGGGGGACCATGAGCAGTTCTTC,CSAEGDHEQFF
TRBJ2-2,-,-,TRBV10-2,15,TGCGCCAGCAGTGGGACAGAGCTGAACACCGGGGAGCTGTTTTTT,CASSGTELNTGELFF
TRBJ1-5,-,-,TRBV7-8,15,TGTGCCAGCAGCTTAGCGGGGGGGCAGGTTCAGCCCCAGCATTTT,CASSLAGGQVQPQHF
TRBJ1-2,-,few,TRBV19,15,TGTGCCAGTAGTCCCAATACCGGACAACGCTATGGCTACACCTTC,CASSPNTGQRYGYTF
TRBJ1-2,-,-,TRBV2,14,TGTGCCAGCAGTGGAACAGGTGAAAACTATGGCTACACCTTC,CASSGTGENYGYTF
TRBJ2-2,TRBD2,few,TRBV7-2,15,TGTGCCAGCAGCTTAGCCCTTCGGGGGGCCGGGGAGCTGTTTTTT,CASSLALRGAGELFF
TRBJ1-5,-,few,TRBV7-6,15,TGTGCCAGCAGCTTATACCAGGACCTCAATCAGCCCCAGCATTTT,CASSLYQDLNQPQHF
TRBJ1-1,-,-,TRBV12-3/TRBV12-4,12,TGTGCCAGCAGTTTTCCCGGGGCGCGAGCTTTCTTT,CASSFPGARAFF
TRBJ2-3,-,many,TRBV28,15,TGTGCCAGCAGTAGCAGGGAGTGGGATAAGGTTACGCAGTATTTT,CASSSREWDKVTQYF
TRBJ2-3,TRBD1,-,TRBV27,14,TGTGCCAGCAGGCGGACAGGGGGGTCAGATACGCAGTATTTT,CASRRTGGSDTQYF
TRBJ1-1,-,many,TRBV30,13,TGTGCCTGGAGTCCGGGTTGGGGATTTGAAGCTTTCTTT,CAWSPGWGFEAFF
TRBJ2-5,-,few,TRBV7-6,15,TGTGCCAGCAGCTTAGGGACGGGAATTCAAGAGACCCAGTACTTC,CASSLGTGIQETQYF
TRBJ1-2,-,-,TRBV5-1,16,TGCGCCAGCAGCCCTGAGGGGCAGCCGCATAACTATGGCTACACCTTC,CASSPEGQPHNYGYTF
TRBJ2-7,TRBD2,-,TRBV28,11,TGTGCCAGCAGTTCGGGACTAACGCACTACTTC,CASSSGLTHYF
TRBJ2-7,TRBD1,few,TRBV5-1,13,TGCGCCAGCAGCCCGCGACAGGGATGGGAGCAGTACTTC,CASSPRQGWEQYF
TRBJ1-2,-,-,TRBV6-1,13,TGTGCCAGCGGCGAAGGGGATACCTATGGCTACACCTTC,CASGEGDTYGYTF
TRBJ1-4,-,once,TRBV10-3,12,TGTGCCATCAGTGCCAACCTGGAAAAACTGTTTTTT,CAISANLEKLFF
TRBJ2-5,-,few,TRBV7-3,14,TGTGCCAGCAGCTCCTCGCCGTCTGGGGGGACCCAGTACTTC,CASSSSPSGGTQYF
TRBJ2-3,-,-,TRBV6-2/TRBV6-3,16,TGTGCCAGCAGTTACTCGACTCTAGTAGGCACAGATACGCAGTATTTT,CASSYSTLVGTDTQYF
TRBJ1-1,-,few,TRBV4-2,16,TGTGCCAGCAGCCAAAGGGCAGAGAGGTTGAACACTGAAGCTTTCTTT,CASSQRAERLNTEAFF